Listed below are T cell receptor beta chains from one sample, sequenced in a study of CD8+CD57+ T cells in acquired aplastic anemia. TCRdb fed the reads into MiXCR, producing one record per CDR3 protein. Of some 130,000 distinct CDR3 sequences listed, less than 45% were seen once; the top ten hold 8% to 9%. Sequencing was done on a sample of sorted CD4+, CD8+, or CD8+CD57+ T cells (not recorded which) from PBMCs. Source of these receptors: a human donor in good health, serving as a control. The CDR3 runs from the conserved cysteine through the conserved F or W. The order of the fields is V gene, D gene, J gene, clone size, CDR3 length, CDR3 DNA, CDR3 protein. The D gene is left open where the match is weak. Clone size appears in some rows only: once, few, many, or a class for an expanded clone.

TRBV2	-	TRBJ1-1	-	18	TGTGCCAGCAGTGTTAGGCGTCTTGGGGTCCCAGAAAGGACTGAAGCTTTCTTT	CASSVRRLGVPERTEAFF
TRBV28	-	TRBJ1-2	-	16	TGTGCCAGCACCTCAAAGGTCCGCCCCCTCGGAAGTGGCTACACCTTC	CASTSKVRPLGSGYTF
TRBV2	-	TRBJ2-5	few	12	TGTGCCACGTTCGCGGCCCCAGAGACCCAGTACTTC	CATFAAPETQYF
TRBV12-3/TRBV12-4	TRBD1	TRBJ1-5	many	15	TGTGCCAGCAGCCGTAGGGACAGCCCTAATCAGCCCCAGCATTTT	CASSRRDSPNQPQHF
TRBV18	TRBD1	TRBJ1-1	-	16	TGTGCCAGCTCACCGGGACTTAACAGGGGGCGATCTGAAGCTTTCTTT	CASSPGLNRGRSEAFF
TRBV18	TRBD1	TRBJ1-2	few	15	TGTGCCAGCTCACCGACGGACAGGGGCCTCTATGGCTACACCTTC	CASSPTDRGLYGYTF
TRBV6-1	TRBD2	TRBJ2-7	many	15	TGTGCCAGTCGCAGGGTACTAGCGGGAGTCGGCGAGCAGTACTTC	CASRRVLAGVGEQYF
TRBV10-3	TRBD2	TRBJ2-3	few	17	TGTGCCATCAGTGGAGGCGGACTAGCGGGACCCACAGATACGCAGTATTTT	CAISGGGLAGPTDTQYF
TRBV20-1	-	TRBJ2-5	many	13	TGCAGTGCTAGCTACAGGGCACGAGAGACCCAGTACTTC	CSASYRARETQYF
TRBV3-1	-	TRBJ2-1	few	15	TGTGCCAGCAGCCATGCGCCAGGGGACCACAATGAGCAGTTCTTC	CASSHAPGDHNEQFF
TRBV3-1	-	TRBJ2-7	many	13	TGTGCCAGCAGCCAAGACACAATCTACGAGCAGTACTTC	CASSQDTIYEQYF